The 4 T cell receptor beta chains presented below share a single source sample, sequenced in a study of T cells in Graves' hyperthyroidism and ophthalmopathy. Template material for amplifying TCR beta CDR3 regions consisted of RNA transcripts. First-round RT-PCR targeting the TCR CDR3 was performed with the HTBI primer set. TCRdb processed the multiplex PCR reads anew with MiXCR; each CDR3 protein has one entry. The sample carries 610,000 or so distinct CDR3 sequences, about 43% recorded once. The sample comprised peripheral blood or thyroid tissue (not recorded which). All receptors derive from a woman aged 18 to 35 with Graves' hyperthyroidism.

This clonotype was detected many times. The V and J genes are TRBV20-1 and TRBJ1-1; 7 bases match TRBD1. Unmatched junction bases numbered 6, after V lost 5 bases and J lost 3 bases. CDR3 length: 13 residues. CDR1 DFQATT and CDR2 SNEGSKA come from the germline V gene (reference sequence). The CDR3 loop reads CSAAPRGDTEAFF. The CDR3 region has the DNA TGCAGTGCTGCACCCAGGGGGGACACTGAAGCTTTCTTT.

Many counts were recorded for this clonotype. Since a much larger clone is just one base distant, this may be a read error. The chain is built from TRBV29-1 and TRBJ2-7; D unclear. The CDR3 totals 11 residues. Germline V lookup: CDR1 SQVTM, CDR2 ANQGSEA. V gave up 2 bases and J gave up 2 bases, with 4 bases separating them. The CDR3 DNA reads TGCAGCGTTGAACAGGCCTACGAGCAGTACTTC. It is translated as CSVEQAYEQYF.

The chain recombines TRBV7-8 with TRBJ1-1; no clear D gene. V was cut by 3 bases and J by 10 bases, with 9 bases left in between. In germline, CDR1 is SGHVS, CDR2 FQNEAQ. The CDR3 spans 11 residues. The DNA for the CDR3 is TGTGCCAGCAGCTTGGCGGGATCAGCTTTCTTT. Its translation: CASSLAGSAFF.

Only a few counts were recorded for this clonotype. This chain joins TRBV3-2 and TRBJ2-5; TRBD1 is the table's D call, not checked against the DNA. TRBV3-2 is a documented pseudogene. The CDR3 totals 17 residues. CDR3 in amino acids: CASSQDPGSGGKETQYF. The CDR3 nucleotides read TGTGCCAGCAGCCAAGACCCCGGGAGCGGGGGGAAAGAGACCCAGTACTTC.